Sequencing of this TCR beta chain was carried out in a study of blood T cell repertoires in COVID-19 (dated by TCRdb to 2020 to 2021). For the wider study: Samples from collaborators originated in the United States, Italy and Spain and spanned both the acute and convalescent phases of COVID-19. The material from the prospective study consisted of cDNA or gDNA derived from T cells, B-cell-depleted T cells, or PBMCs. Subjects who had been exposed to COVID-19, were actively infected with it, or had recovered from it provided the deeply sampled blood TCRbeta repertoires that made up the dataset. A freely available public database, intended as a resource for researchers studying the immune response to SARS-CoV-2, is where the repertoires were released. The samples were drawn from the first 160 participants of the ongoing ImmuneRACE study and from 950 to 1,500 subjects provided by 6 global collaborators. The sample metadata nearly always contained a de-identified subject ID, COVID-19 status, age in years and sex. Where available, HLA class I and class II types were taken from metadata supplied by the sample provider and were not determined by assay-based typing. Here is what the overall study found, with its caveats: The amount of clinical and demographic metadata varied by source and participant and was provided uncurated.

The collaborating institutions used their own protocols to collect whole blood in K2EDTA tubes. For TCRbeta analysis, collaborators shipped samples as frozen whole blood, isolated PBMCs, or DNA extracted from either of those sample types. From its cysteine to its phenylalanine, the CDR3 spans 16 amino acids. Only the CDR3 DNA stays, 48 bases, in frame from base 1. CDR1 LGHNA and CDR2 YNFKEQ are derived from the germline V gene. V gives up 1 base and J gives up 3 bases, and the segment between their germline ends measures 15 bases. TCRbeta CDR3 regions were amplified from genomic DNA using the immunoSEQ Assay, a bias-controlled multiplex PCR. The authors' analysis ran thus. Nucleated cell counts per sample were estimated from amplification of reference gene primers within the assay. Sequence reads were collapsed and filtered to measure the absolute abundance of every unique TCRbeta CDR3 rearrangement. For each sample, productive Simpson clonality was calculated as the square root of Simpson's diversity index over productive rearrangements. In its TCRdb copy, this immuneACCESS table keeps in-frame sequences only and misses some clones. Where compared with another copy, unresolved V genes explain less than half of these, and the others have no known cause. V and J calls and clone size are given by that table; D and trimming were obtained from the DNA. This sample lists 86,000 or so clones; 90% to 95% were detected once. Of the sample, around 4.2% is held by the ten largest clones.

Worth noting for this clone: Its antigen is unknown. The input lacks base qualities; no much larger clone sits a single base away.

In this chain, TRBV4-2 is recombined with TRBJ2-5; TRBD1 is a possible D gene, resting on 5 matching bases. Material for sequencing was peripheral blood. The TCR originated in a human donor with active COVID-19. The donor label of this sample is uncertain. In nucleotide form, the sequence is TGTGCCAGCAGCCAAGCAGGGATTGCAGGAAAAGAGACCCAGTACTTC. Translated, it gives CASSQAGIAGKETQYF.